These 15 T cell receptor beta chains came from one sample sequenced in a study of blood T cell repertoires in COVID-19. Clones were sequenced by immunoSEQ multiplex PCR, and TCRdb holds only the in-frame ones, with some missing. The sample gives roughly 410,000 clones, around 87% of which show up once; 2.3% is in the top ten. Sequencing used peripheral blood. These receptors came from an older woman with COVID-19, enrolled during active disease.

This rearrangement joins TRBV2 to TRBJ1-3, with D maybe TRBD1 (5 bases). The ends were cut back, 1 base at V and 1 base at J, with 11 bases in the middle. This CDR3 has 16 residues. In germline, CDR1 is SNHLY, CDR2 FYNNEI. CDR3 region: CASSEVRGGSGNTIYF. The CDR3 DNA is TGTGCCAGCAGTGAAGTCCGCGGGGGGTCTGGAAACACCATATATTTT.

The genes are TRBV27 and TRBJ1-1; 9 positions agree with TRBD1. CDR3 length: 13 residues. J lost 11 bases, V lost 6 bases, and 10 bases had no gene match. Germline CDR1 reads MNHEY; CDR2 reads SMNVEV (reference sequence). The CDR3 region has the DNA TGTGCCAGCAGATGGGACAGGGCTTCAGGGGCTTTCTTT. Translation gives CASRWDRASGAFF.

The chain joins TRBV6-5 to TRBJ2-2; D may be TRBD2 (5 bases). The V end was cut by 2 bases, the J end by 7 bases, with 17 bases between. The CDR3 spans 16 residues. The V gene's germline CDR1 is MNHEY and CDR2 SVGAGI. CDR3 region: CASSYGRHPGGGELFF. CDR3 coding DNA: TGTGCCAGCAGTTACGGTCGACACCCAGGAGGCGGGGAGCTGTTTTTT.

The CDR3 sequence: CASSPTSGGDADTQYF. The CDR3, as DNA: TGTGCCAGCAGCCCGACTAGCGGGGGGGACGCAGATACGCAGTATTTT. The chain joins TRBV28 to TRBJ2-3; 14 bases are a match to TRBD2. J gave up 4 bases and V 6 bases, and 6 bases lay outside the gene matches. This CDR3 contains 16 residues. Germline V gene lookup returns CDR1 MDHEN and CDR2 SYDVKM. The full variable domain, with the rest looked up from reference TRBV28 and TRBJ2-3, is DVKVTQSSRYLVKRTGEKVFLECVQDMDHENMFWYRQDPGLGLRLIYFSYDVKMKEKGDIPEGYSVSREKKERFSLILESASTNQTSMYLCASSPTSGGDADTQYFGPGTRLTVL.

The V call is TRBV30, the J call TRBJ1-1, with D perhaps TRBD1 (6 bases). The CDR3 extends over 16 amino acids. Trimming took 4 bases from V and 9 from J, leaving 27 bases between them. The germline gives CDR1 GTSNPN, CDR2 SVGIG (reference sequence). CDR3 residues: CAWTRSQGLTLLKAFF. The CDR3 nucleotides are TGTGCCTGGACCCGGTCCCAGGGGCTAACCCTTTTGAAAGCTTTCTTT.

The chain recombines TRBV11-3 with TRBJ2-3; D is possibly TRBD2 (6 bases). CDR3 length: 16 residues. V was clipped by 5 bases and J by 0 bases, with 15 bases between them. The germline CDR1 and CDR2 sequences are SGHNT and YENEEA. The CDR3 DNA sequence: TGTGCCAGCAGCCATCGTAGCGGAACTAGCACAGATACGCAGTATTTT. This codes for CASSHRSGTSTDTQYF.

The V and J genes are TRBV5-1 and TRBJ1-4, with 9 bases matching TRBD1. Germline loops: CDR1 SGHRS, CDR2 YFSETQ. V trimming: 2 bases; J trimming: 6 bases; junction bases outside the gene matches: 8. This CDR3 comprises 16 residues. CDR3 amino acids: CASSLLYGTGYEKLFF. CDR3 bases: TGCGCCAGCAGCTTACTTTACGGGACAGGGTATGAAAAACTGTTTTTT.

The chain links TRBV30 to TRBJ1-2; a weak D match, TRBD1 (6 bases). The germline gives CDR1 GTSNPN, CDR2 SVGIG (reference sequence). V lost 4 bases and J lost 12, with 21 bases in between. This CDR3 has 13 amino acids. The chain's CDR3 is CAWKMGPGHRDTF. The CDR3 DNA reads as TGTGCCTGGAAGATGGGACCGGGACATAGAGACACCTTC.

V is TRBV6-1 and J is TRBJ2-2; a weak D match, TRBD2 (6 bases). Per the germline V gene, CDR1 is MNHNS and CDR2 is SASEGT. Trimming took off 3 bases at V and 0 bases at J, with 11 bases between the two ends. The CDR3 covers 16 residues. CDR3 coding DNA: TGTGCCAGCAGTGAGGGACTCATTTCGAACACCGGGGAGCTGTTTTTT. Residues: CASSEGLISNTGELFF.

V gene TRBV2 combines with J gene TRBJ2-3; D is uncertain. V dropped 4 bases and J dropped 4 bases, with 9 bases sitting between them. The CDR3 is 13 amino acids. CDR1 SNHLY and CDR2 FYNNEI come from the germline V gene. CDR3 DNA sequence: TGTGCCAGCAGTGGTTATTTAGCAGATACGCAGTATTTT. It translates to CASSGYLADTQYF.

This clone was found once. The chain uses TRBV5-1 and TRBJ1-1, with D possibly being TRBD1 (5 bases). This CDR3 region has 14 residues. Germline CDR1 is SGHRS and CDR2 is YFSETQ. V shed 4 bases and J shed 4 bases, with 14 bases lying between them. The DNA of the CDR3 is TGCGCCAGCAGCACGGAGGGGTATTTCACTGAAGCTTTCTTT. It yields the protein CASSTEGYFTEAFF.

The chain carries TRBV19 and TRBJ1-4; D might be TRBD1 (6 bases). The germline V and J ends were trimmed by 6 bases and 6 bases, with 20 bases remaining between them. Germline CDR1 is LNHDA and CDR2 is SQIVND (reference sequence). The CDR3 runs to 16 residues. The CDR3 nucleotides are TGTGCCAGTAGCCCTAGGGGGGGGAAAATGGATGAAAAACTGTTTTTT. Translated: CASSPRGGKMDEKLFF.

The J gene is TRBJ2-4, the V gene TRBV7-3; possibly TRBD2 for D (6 bases). V was pared by 4 bases and J by 1 base, with 8 bases between. The CDR3 loop spans 14 amino acids. Per germline, CDR1 SGHTA and CDR2 FQGTGA. The CDR3 DNA reads as TGTGCCAGCAGCTCCGGAGGGGCCAAAAACATTCAGTACTTC. Translation: CASSSGGAKNIQYF. The whole variable domain, filled in from reference TRBV7-3 and TRBJ2-4, reads GAGVSQTPSNKVTEKGKYVELRCDPISGHTALYWYRQSLGQGPEFLIYFQGTGAADDSGLPNDRFFAVRPEGSVSTLKIQRTERGDSAVYLCASSSGGAKNIQYFGAGTRLSVL.

CDR3 nucleotides: TGTGCCAGTAGTACCGGGACAGAACTATACAATGAGCAGTTCTTC. Protein sequence: CASSTGTELYNEQFF. This chain uses TRBV19 with TRBJ2-1, with 7 bases matching TRBD1. CDR1 LNHDA and CDR2 SQIVND come from the germline V gene (reference sequence). There are 15 residues in the CDR3. J gave up 4 bases and V 4 bases, and 7 bases lay outside the gene matches.

V usage is TRBV11-2 and J usage is TRBJ1-1, with 7 positions matching TRBD1. The CDR3 contains 14 residues. The trim removed 5 bases at V and 3 bases at J, leaving 6 bases unmatched. Per the germline V gene, CDR1 is SGHAT and CDR2 is FQNNGV. In nucleotides, the CDR3 is TGTGCCAGCAGCCTTAGACAGGGACACACTGAAGCTTTCTTT. It is translated as CASSLRQGHTEAFF.